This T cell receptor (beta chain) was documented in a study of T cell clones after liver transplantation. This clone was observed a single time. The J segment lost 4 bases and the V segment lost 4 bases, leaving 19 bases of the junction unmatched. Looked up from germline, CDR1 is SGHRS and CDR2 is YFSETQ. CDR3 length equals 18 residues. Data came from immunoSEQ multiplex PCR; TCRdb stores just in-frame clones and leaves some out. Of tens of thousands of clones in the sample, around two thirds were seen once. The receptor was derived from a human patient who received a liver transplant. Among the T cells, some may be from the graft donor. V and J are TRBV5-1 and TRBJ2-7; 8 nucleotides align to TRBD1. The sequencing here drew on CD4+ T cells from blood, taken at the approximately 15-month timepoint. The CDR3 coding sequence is TGCGCCAGCAGCCCACTCCCCGGGACAGGACCCGTCCTGTACGAGCAGTACTTC. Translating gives CASSPLPGTGPVLYEQYF.